This T cell receptor beta chain was recovered during a study of blood T cells in healthy people across ages. For the study at large: About one barcoded beta molecule per two T cells was captured by template switching.

Germline CDR1 and CDR2: SGHTA and FQGNSA. J was trimmed by 7 bases and V by 5 bases; bases with no gene match: 9. This CDR3 has 14 residues. Primers used in a second PCR of about 6 to 11 cycles were a sample-barcoded 5' primer and a J-beta primer mix. TCRdb reprocessed the 5' RACE reads via MiXCR and lists one record per CDR3 protein. The sample consists of about 1.5 million distinct CDR3 sequences, roughly 43% of them appearing once. Specimen: blood. This rearrangement joins TRBV7-2 to TRBJ2-7, with TRBD2 matching over 9 bases. This clonotype was obtained from a woman between 18 and 29 years old in good health. CDR3 in amino acids: CASSTPSGVYEQYF. The CDR3 DNA sequence: TGTGCCAGCAGCACACCTAGCGGGGTCTATGAGCAGTACTTC.